The rows below give T cell receptor beta chains drawn from one sample of a study of vaccination and CD4 T cells after COVID-19. TCRdb re-derived calls from the PCR reads in MiXCR, one entry per CDR3 protein. The sample lists 9,100 or so distinct CDR3 sequences, approximately 37% occurring once. The antigens for these receptors are not known. The sample consisted of CD4+ T cells from blood, cultured in vitro. The receptors shown here come from a human donor in good health. The CDR3 runs from the conserved cysteine through the conserved F or W. Fields, in order: D gene, J gene, V gene, clone size, CDR3 protein, CDR3 DNA. D genes are given only for firm matches. Only some rows state a clone size, as once, few, many or a class for expanded clones.

d_call: -; j_call: TRBJ1-2; v_call: TRBV20-1; clone_size: medium-sized; cdr3_aa: CSARMDTSNYGYTF; cdr3_nt: TGCAGTGCTAGAATGGACACCTCTAACTATGGCTACACCTTC
d_call: -; j_call: TRBJ1-1; v_call: TRBV6-5; clone_size: -; cdr3_aa: CASSYSGLIEAFF; cdr3_nt: TGTGCCAGCAGTTACTCTGGACTTATTGAAGCTTTCTTT
d_call: -; j_call: TRBJ2-1; v_call: TRBV6-1; clone_size: -; cdr3_aa: CASSRTGNHYNEQFF; cdr3_nt: TGTGCCAGCAGTCGTACGGGCAACCACTACAATGAGCAGTTCTTC
d_call: -; j_call: TRBJ1-2; v_call: TRBV27; clone_size: -; cdr3_aa: CASSLTRTSANYGYTF; cdr3_nt: TGTGCCAGCAGTTTAACCCGGACTTCAGCTAACTATGGCTACACCTTC
d_call: -; j_call: TRBJ2-2; v_call: TRBV7-7; clone_size: -; cdr3_aa: CASSSQSGRSGELFF; cdr3_nt: TGTGCTAGCAGCTCCCAGTCAGGGCGGTCCGGGGAGCTGTTTTTT
d_call: -; j_call: TRBJ2-7; v_call: TRBV5-4; clone_size: -; cdr3_aa: CASSLAGAGWGYEQYF; cdr3_nt: TGTGCCAGCAGCTTGGCGGGGGCCGGATGGGGCTACGAGCAGTACTTC
d_call: -; j_call: TRBJ2-7; v_call: TRBV7-8; clone_size: -; cdr3_aa: CASALRLDAWKQYF; cdr3_nt: TGTGCCAGCGCCTTGAGGCTAGACGCCTGGAAGCAGTACTTC
d_call: -; j_call: TRBJ2-7; v_call: TRBV6-5; clone_size: few; cdr3_aa: CASSYSPTGTYEQYF; cdr3_nt: TGTGCCAGCAGTTACTCACCCACAGGGACCTACGAGCAGTACTTC
d_call: -; j_call: TRBJ1-1; v_call: TRBV7-3; clone_size: few; cdr3_aa: CASSPRGVNTEAFF; cdr3_nt: TGTGCCAGCAGCCCACGAGGAGTGAACACTGAAGCTTTCTTT
d_call: -; j_call: TRBJ1-1; v_call: TRBV29-1; clone_size: once; cdr3_aa: CSVEVRGLVNTEAFF; cdr3_nt: TGCAGCGTTGAAGTACGGGGGCTAGTGAACACTGAAGCTTTCTTT
d_call: -; j_call: TRBJ2-1; v_call: TRBV20-1; clone_size: few; cdr3_aa: CSARSGNEQFF; cdr3_nt: TGCAGTGCTAGATCTGGAAATGAGCAGTTCTTC
d_call: -; j_call: TRBJ1-6; v_call: TRBV11-2; clone_size: few; cdr3_aa: CASSLRGPLHF; cdr3_nt: TGTGCCAGCAGCTTGAGGGGCCCCCTCCACTTT
d_call: -; j_call: TRBJ2-1; v_call: TRBV6-5; clone_size: -; cdr3_aa: CASSYRGSSEQFF; cdr3_nt: TGTGCCAGCAGTTACCGGGGGTCTAGTGAGCAGTTCTTC
d_call: -; j_call: TRBJ1-1; v_call: TRBV6-1; clone_size: few; cdr3_aa: CASAPEAFF; cdr3_nt: TGTGCCAGCGCTCCTGAAGCTTTCTTT
d_call: -; j_call: TRBJ1-6; v_call: TRBV6-1; clone_size: once; cdr3_aa: CASSEETGVGPPLHF; cdr3_nt: TGTGCCAGCAGTGAAGAAACGGGTGTGGGTCCACCCCTCCACTTT
d_call: TRBD1; j_call: TRBJ1-2; v_call: TRBV10-2; clone_size: -; cdr3_aa: CASSEQGASNYGYTF; cdr3_nt: TGCGCCAGCAGTGAGCAGGGGGCTTCTAACTATGGCTACACCTTC
d_call: -; j_call: TRBJ1-5; v_call: TRBV19; clone_size: -; cdr3_aa: CASSTTWGPSNQPQHF; cdr3_nt: TGTGCCAGTAGTACTACATGGGGGCCGAGCAATCAGCCCCAGCATTTT
d_call: -; j_call: TRBJ1-5; v_call: TRBV19; clone_size: few; cdr3_aa: CASRPFLNSQPQHF; cdr3_nt: TGTGCCAGTAGGCCTTTCCTGAACTCGCAGCCCCAGCATTTT
d_call: -; j_call: TRBJ1-5; v_call: TRBV7-9; clone_size: few; cdr3_aa: CASTGRENQPQHF; cdr3_nt: TGTGCCAGCACCGGCAGGGAGAATCAGCCCCAGCATTTT
d_call: -; j_call: TRBJ1-2; v_call: TRBV15; clone_size: few; cdr3_aa: CATTSPGMAVGYTF; cdr3_nt: TGTGCCACCACCTCACCAGGCATGGCGGTCGGCTACACCTTC
d_call: TRBD1; j_call: TRBJ1-6; v_call: TRBV11-2; clone_size: few; cdr3_aa: CASSLRDRGAPLHF; cdr3_nt: TGTGCCAGCAGCTTACGGGACAGGGGCGCACCCCTCCACTTT
d_call: TRBD1; j_call: TRBJ1-5; v_call: TRBV7-9; clone_size: -; cdr3_aa: CASGVGGANQPQHF; cdr3_nt: TGTGCCAGCGGCGTAGGGGGCGCGAATCAGCCCCAGCATTTT
d_call: -; j_call: TRBJ2-2; v_call: TRBV6-4; clone_size: -; cdr3_aa: CASSEGNTGELFF; cdr3_nt: TGTGCCAGCTCGGAAGGGAACACCGGGGAGCTGTTTTTT
d_call: TRBD1; j_call: TRBJ2-7; v_call: TRBV27; clone_size: -; cdr3_aa: CASRPGTGYYEQYF; cdr3_nt: TGTGCCAGCAGACCCGGGACAGGGTATTACGAGCAGTACTTC
d_call: -; j_call: TRBJ2-7; v_call: TRBV20-1; clone_size: few; cdr3_aa: CSAKAGADEQYF; cdr3_nt: TGCAGTGCTAAGGCGGGGGCCGACGAGCAGTACTTC
d_call: -; j_call: TRBJ1-1; v_call: TRBV6-1; clone_size: few; cdr3_aa: CASSLEGGAATEAFF; cdr3_nt: TGTGCCAGCAGCCTTGAGGGGGGGGCGGCCACTGAAGCTTTCTTT
d_call: -; j_call: TRBJ1-3; v_call: TRBV7-6; clone_size: few; cdr3_aa: CASSPGTSGNTIYF; cdr3_nt: TGTGCCAGCAGCCCCGGGACATCTGGAAACACCATATATTTT
d_call: -; j_call: TRBJ2-2; v_call: TRBV27; clone_size: -; cdr3_aa: CASSLLGPGELFF; cdr3_nt: TGTGCCAGCAGTTTACTAGGACCCGGGGAGCTGTTTTTT
d_call: -; j_call: TRBJ2-2; v_call: TRBV20-1; clone_size: -; cdr3_aa: CSATRDGRTGELFF; cdr3_nt: TGCAGTGCCACACGGGACGGTCGAACCGGGGAGCTGTTTTTT
d_call: -; j_call: TRBJ1-6; v_call: TRBV6-1; clone_size: few; cdr3_aa: CASSNLQNSPLHF; cdr3_nt: TGTGCCAGCAGTAATCTCCAAAATTCACCCCTCCACTTT
d_call: -; j_call: TRBJ1-2; v_call: TRBV6-5; clone_size: -; cdr3_aa: CASSLPARDGGYTF; cdr3_nt: TGTGCCAGCAGTTTACCCGCCAGGGATGGGGGCTACACCTTC
d_call: -; j_call: TRBJ2-7; v_call: TRBV6-1; clone_size: -; cdr3_aa: CASRGGASYEQYF; cdr3_nt: TGTGCCAGCAGAGGGGGGGCCTCCTACGAGCAGTACTTC
d_call: -; j_call: TRBJ1-4; v_call: TRBV7-9; clone_size: few; cdr3_aa: CASSHLTANEKLFF; cdr3_nt: TGTGCCAGCAGCCACCTGACAGCTAATGAAAAACTGTTTTTT
d_call: -; j_call: TRBJ2-5; v_call: TRBV6-1; clone_size: few; cdr3_aa: CASRGSLRTQYF; cdr3_nt: TGTGCCAGCAGGGGAAGCCTTCGGACCCAGTACTTC
d_call: TRBD1; j_call: TRBJ2-5; v_call: TRBV5-1; clone_size: -; cdr3_aa: CASSLDRGLRETQYF; cdr3_nt: TGCGCCAGCAGCTTGGACAGGGGTTTACGCGAGACCCAGTACTTC
d_call: -; j_call: TRBJ2-7; v_call: TRBV6-1; clone_size: -; cdr3_aa: CASSEPWDEQYF; cdr3_nt: TGTGCCAGCAGTGAGCCGTGGGACGAGCAGTACTTC
d_call: TRBD1; j_call: TRBJ1-2; v_call: TRBV7-8; clone_size: few; cdr3_aa: CASSLGTGDYGYTF; cdr3_nt: TGTGCCAGCAGCCTTGGGACAGGGGACTATGGCTACACCTTC
d_call: -; j_call: TRBJ1-5; v_call: TRBV4-2; clone_size: -; cdr3_aa: CASNNENQPQHF; cdr3_nt: TGTGCCAGCAACAATGAGAATCAGCCCCAGCATTTT
d_call: TRBD2; j_call: TRBJ2-1; v_call: TRBV6-2/TRBV6-3; clone_size: once; cdr3_aa: CASSPRREYNEQFF; cdr3_nt: TGTGCCAGCAGTCCCCGGCGGGAGTACAATGAGCAGTTCTTC
d_call: -; j_call: TRBJ1-1; v_call: TRBV10-3; clone_size: few; cdr3_aa: CASWHEGTEAFF; cdr3_nt: TGTGCCTCTTGGCATGAGGGTACTGAAGCTTTCTTT
d_call: -; j_call: TRBJ2-1; v_call: TRBV6-5; clone_size: few; cdr3_aa: CASSYGQGRGEQFF; cdr3_nt: TGTGCCAGCAGTTACGGCCAGGGGCGTGGTGAGCAGTTCTTC
d_call: -; j_call: TRBJ1-2; v_call: TRBV27; clone_size: -; cdr3_aa: CASSLWGSDYGYTF; cdr3_nt: TGTGCCAGCAGTTTGTGGGGGTCGGACTATGGCTACACCTTC
d_call: TRBD1; j_call: TRBJ1-2; v_call: TRBV6-1; clone_size: -; cdr3_aa: CASSPPRDRGHYGYTF; cdr3_nt: TGTGCCAGCAGTCCTCCCCGGGACAGGGGCCACTATGGCTACACCTTC
d_call: -; j_call: TRBJ1-3; v_call: TRBV20-1; clone_size: medium-sized; cdr3_aa: CSVQDSGNTIYF; cdr3_nt: TGCAGTGTTCAGGACTCTGGAAACACCATATATTTT
d_call: -; j_call: TRBJ1-6; v_call: TRBV27; clone_size: few; cdr3_aa: CASRRVNSPLHF; cdr3_nt: TGTGCCAGCAGACGGGTTAATTCACCCCTCCACTTT
d_call: -; j_call: TRBJ1-5; v_call: TRBV29-1; clone_size: few; cdr3_aa: CSEYQPQHF; cdr3_nt: TGCAGTGAGTATCAGCCCCAGCATTTT
d_call: -; j_call: TRBJ1-3; v_call: TRBV11-2; clone_size: once; cdr3_aa: CASSLAANTPTGNTIYF; cdr3_nt: TGTGCCAGCAGCTTGGCGGCCAACACCCCAACTGGAAACACCATATATTTT
d_call: -; j_call: TRBJ1-5; v_call: TRBV6-5; clone_size: few; cdr3_aa: CASSYFGGGGQPQHF; cdr3_nt: TGTGCCAGCAGTTACTTCGGGGGGGGAGGTCAGCCCCAGCATTTT
d_call: -; j_call: TRBJ1-6; v_call: TRBV20-1; clone_size: few; cdr3_aa: CSARDRARPYNSPLHF; cdr3_nt: TGCAGTGCTAGAGATCGGGCCAGACCATATAATTCACCCCTCCACTTT
d_call: -; j_call: TRBJ2-2; v_call: TRBV7-8; clone_size: few; cdr3_aa: CASSLKVVRQEGTGELFF; cdr3_nt: TGTGCCAGCAGCTTAAAGGTAGTCCGGCAGGAAGGAACCGGGGAGCTGTTTTTT